Following are 16 T cell receptor beta chains from one sample sequenced in a study of tumor-infiltrating lymphocytes in primary liver carcinoma. The tissue used was unsorted bulk material of about 19-30 mg. RNA and DNA were co-extracted from it with the AllPrep DNA/RNA mini kit. TCR beta cDNA was prepared out of roughly 0.5 ug total RNA by means of a constant-region primer. ARM-PCR, slightly modified, supplied the TCR beta libraries through three nested multiplex PCR rounds. For 10 cycles apiece, the opening two PCR rounds ran with TRBV1-TRBV30 forward primers and a C-beta reverse primer. TCRdb independently ran MiXCR on the multiplex PCR reads; one entry per CDR3 protein. The profile covers fewer than 80,000 distinct CDR3 sequences, with roughly 72% appearing a single time and 26% taken by the ten largest. The sample was tumor-adjacent normal liver tissue. These receptor sequences come from a man aged 40-50 years with primary liver carcinoma and hepatitis B virus infection.

As regards this clonotype: Sequence at one end of the junction differs from germline and may be a read error. The chain combines TRBV4-1 with TRBJ1-2; D not certain. Germline V gene sequence: CDR1 MGHRA, CDR2 YSYEKL. The CDR3 is made up of 15 amino acids. DNA for the CDR3: TGCGCCAGCAGCCAACATTCGGACCCTTTCTATGGATACACCTTC. As protein: CASSQHSDPFYGYTF.

Concerning this clonotype itself: This could be a read error, since a much larger clone is one nucleotide away. The V and J genes are TRBV28 and TRBJ2-3; 13 nucleotides agree with TRBD2. The CDR3 loop spans 15 amino acids. Trimming took 6 bases from V and 4 from J; bases not matched to a gene: 4. The germline gives CDR1 MDHEN, CDR2 SYDVKM. This CDR3 reads CASRRTSGRPDTQYF. CDR3 DNA sequence: TGTGCCAGCAGAAGGACTAGCGGGAGACCAGATACGCAGTATTTT.

About this clonotype: No conserved phenylalanine or tryptophan ends this CDR3, so it is likely a read error. The chain combines TRBV6-1 with TRBJ2-7, with 7 bases fitting TRBD2. CDR1 MNHNS and CDR2 SASEGT come from the germline V gene. The CDR3 is made up of 15 amino acids. Germline trimming cut 5 bases from V and 4 bases from J; bases unmatched to any gene: 11. CDR3: CASSSGLAELYEQYL. The CDR3 nucleotides read TGTGCCAGCAGTTCTGGCCTAGCGGAACTATACGAGCAGTACCTC.

Concerning this clonotype: This may be a read error, as it is one base from a much larger clone. CDR3: CTSSRLDRSYNEQFF. The CDR3 DNA follows: TGTACCAGCAGCAGACTCGACAGGTCCTACAATGAGCAGTTCTTC. The J gene is TRBJ2-1, the V gene TRBV28; a weak D match, TRBD1 (6 bases). The CDR3 consists of 15 residues. Per germline, CDR1 MDHEN and CDR2 SYDVKM. Drawing the rest from reference TRBV28 and TRBJ2-1, the complete variable domain is DVKVTQSSRYLVKRTGEKVFLECVQDMDHENMFWYRQDPGLGLRLIYFSYDVKMKEKGDIPEGYSVSREKKERFSLILESASTNQTSMYLCTSSRLDRSYNEQFFGPGTRLTVL.

On this clonotype: One end of the junction fails to match germline, which may point to a read error. V and J are TRBV12-3 or TRBV12-4 and TRBJ2-2; perhaps TRBD2 as D (5 bases). The CDR3 is 13 amino acids. This CDR3 reads CASSFRNTGELFF. The CDR3 DNA reads TGTGCCAGCAGTTTCCGTAACACCGGGGAACTGTTTTTT.

As to this clonotype: The junction departs from germline at one end; a sequencing error may be responsible. The rearrangement uses TRBV5-1 and TRBJ2-3, with D possibly being TRBD2 (6 bases). The length of the CDR3 is 19 residues. CDR1 is SGHRS, CDR2 YFSETQ, per germline. CDR3 loop: CASSFYKRRGCSSTDTQYF. CDR3 bases: TGCGCCAGCAGCTTCTATAAGCGGAGGGGATGCTCTAGCACAGATACGCAGTACTTT.

With respect to this clonotype: Lacking the conserved final phenylalanine or tryptophan, this CDR3 likely reflects a read error. The chain employs TRBV12-3 or TRBV12-4 and TRBJ2-1; no clear D gene. This CDR3 is 12 amino acids long. CDR3 in amino acids: CASSFRGHEQFL. The CDR3, as DNA: TGTGCCAGTAGTTTTCGCGGACATGAGCAGTTCTTA.

About this clonotype: Lacking the conserved final phenylalanine or tryptophan, this CDR3 likely reflects a read error. The chain has TRBV10-3 and TRBJ2-7; unclear D gene. This CDR3 contains 12 residues. Germline CDR1 reads ENHRY; CDR2 reads SYGVKD. Trimming pared 7 bases from V and 7 bases from J, leaving 14 bases between. The CDR3 protein is CAINKAGQEQYI. The CDR3 DNA is TGTGCCATCAATAAAGCCGGGCAAGAGCAGTACATC.

This chain uses TRBV6-5 with TRBJ2-7; D is undetermined. The CDR3 is 16 residues long. V was pared by 8 bases and J by 4 bases, with 24 bases between. Germline CDR1 and CDR2: MNHEY and SVGAGI. The CDR3 sequence: CASGPGRAASLYEQYF. For the CDR3, the DNA is TGTGCCAGCGGGCCCGGACGGGCAGCATCCCTTTACGAGCAGTACTTC.

In the case of this clonotype: An end of the junction does not agree with germline; a read error may underlie this. CDR3 amino acids: CANSYSGLAGAPDAQYF. The CDR3 DNA reads TGTGCTAACAGTTACTCGGGACTAGCGGGAGCACCAGATGCGCAGTATTTT. The genes are TRBV6-6 and TRBJ2-3; 14 bases agree with TRBD2. Germline V gives CDR1 MNHNY, CDR2 SVGAGI (reference sequence). The CDR3 has 17 residues.

This clonotype was found many times. In DNA form, the CDR3 reads TGTGCCAGTAACCAGGCCTCTTTAGCGCGACTAGGCGAGCAGTACTTC. Its protein is CASNQASLARLGEQYF. This chain uses TRBV28 with TRBJ2-7; tentative D call: TRBD2 (6 bases). Germline CDR1 is MDHEN and CDR2 is SYDVKM. This CDR3 contains 16 residues. V shed 9 bases and J shed 6 bases, with 27 bases lying between them.

Remarks on this clonotype: Given the absence of the conserved phenylalanine or tryptophan at the CDR3 end, a read error is likely. This chain joins TRBV6-2 or TRBV6-3 and TRBJ1-5; D perhaps matches TRBD1 (6 bases). The germline CDR1 and CDR2 sequences are MNHEY and SVGEGT. This CDR3 region has 15 residues. The CDR3 DNA reads as TGTGCCAGCAGTTTGGACAGTTATAGCATTCAGCACCAGCATCTT. The encoded protein is CASSLDSYSIQHQHL.

This clonotype was found a few times. This sequence joins TRBV12-3 or TRBV12-4 and TRBJ2-1; 10 positions match TRBD2. The J segment lost 7 bases and the V segment lost 6 bases, leaving 12 bases of the junction unmatched. This CDR3 has 16 residues. As DNA, the CDR3 is TGTGCCAGCAGCCTTCTAGGGAGCGGGAGGGGAAATGAGCAGTTCTTC. It translates to CASSLLGSGRGNEQFF.

This chain links TRBV2 with TRBJ2-7, with no clear D. Per germline, CDR1 SNHLY and CDR2 FYNNEI. Trimming removed 3 bases at V and 4 bases at J, with 10 bases between. The CDR3 contains 13 residues. The DNA of the CDR3 is TGTGCCAGCAGTGATCCGGCACAATACGAGCAGTACTTC. This translates into CASSDPAQYEQYF.

In regard to this clonotype: Sequence at one end of the junction differs from germline and may be a read error. The rearrangement links TRBV2 to TRBJ2-7, with 7 bases aligning to TRBD1. The CDR3 spans 14 residues. Germline V gene lookup returns CDR1 SNHLY and CDR2 FYNNEI. The CDR3: CASSVGTAAYEQCF. The CDR3 nucleotides read TGTGCCAGCAGTGTCGGGACAGCGGCCTATGAGCAGTGCTTC.

Ten or more counts support this clonotype. J is TRBJ2-1 and V is TRBV11-1; either TRBD1 or TRBD2 may supply D (5 bases each). CDR1 is SGHAT and CDR2 is FQDESV in the germline V gene (reference sequence). The V end lost 4 bases, the J end lost 5 bases, and 30 bases lay between the germline ends. CDR3 size: 20 residues. As DNA, the CDR3 is TGTGCCAGCAGCTCCCCTCAGGCAGTAGATGCAGCCCCGGGGCACAATGAGCAGTTCTTC. Amino acids: CASSSPQAVDAAPGHNEQFF.